What follows are 25 T cell receptor beta chains derived from one specimen sequenced in a study of cytomegalovirus exposure and HLA in healthy donors. Primers included in the PCR were 60 Vbeta and 13 Jbeta primers. Some clones are missing from TCRdb's copy, which holds only in-frame ones; the method was immunoSEQ multiplex PCR. The sample shows 150,000 to 200,000 clones, over 60% of them seen only once. Material for sequencing was PBMCs. The receptors shown here come from a middle-aged man in good health and CMV-seronegative.

The chain employs TRBV12-5 and TRBJ1-2, with D tentatively TRBD1 (5 bases). This CDR3 region has 14 residues. Germline V lookup: CDR1 LGHNT, CDR2 FRNRAP. Deletions cut 1 base from V and 7 bases from J, with 13 bases between. The CDR3 loop reads CASGLEYRSGGYTF. In DNA, the CDR3 is TGTGCTAGTGGTTTGGAGTACAGGTCTGGTGGCTACACCTTC.

The chain carries TRBV19 and TRBJ1-2; D gene ambiguous. This CDR3 region has 14 residues. The germline gives CDR1 LNHDA, CDR2 SQIVND (reference sequence). Trimming took off 2 bases at V and 1 base at J, with 8 bases between the two ends. CDR3 coding DNA: TGTGCCAGTAGTATATTCGGAGGTAACTATGGCTACACCTTC. This gives the protein CASSIFGGNYGYTF. The full variable domain, with the rest looked up from reference TRBV19 and TRBJ1-2, is DGGITQSPKYLFRKEGQNVTLSCEQNLNHDAMYWYRQDPGQGLRLIYYSQIVNDFQKGDIAEGYSVSREKKESFPLTVTSAQKNPTAFYLCASSIFGGNYGYTFGSGTRLTVV.

This clone showed up just a few times. The J gene is TRBJ2-7, the V gene TRBV21-1; the tabulated D call, TRBD1, remains unverified against the DNA. TRBV21-1 is tagged as a pseudogene. The CDR3 is 15 residues long. The CDR3 DNA reads as TGTGCCAGCAGCAAAGCTGGACAGGATCCCTACGAGCAGTACTTC. Translated: CASSKAGQDPYEQYF.

The genes are TRBV29-1 and TRBJ2-7; D gene unclear. The germline V and J ends were trimmed by 1 base and 3 bases, with 10 bases remaining between them. Germline V gene data show CDR1 as SQVTM and CDR2 as ANQGSEA. The CDR3 is 13 amino acids. For the CDR3, the DNA is TGCAGCGTTGAAGTTCAGAACAGCTACGAGCAGTACTTC. Translated: CSVEVQNSYEQYF.

This clone was counted between two and nine times. The chain links TRBV4-3 to TRBJ1-5; no firm D call. V was shortened by 4 bases and J by 3 bases, with 16 bases between the two germline ends. The germline V gene encodes CDR1 LGHNA and CDR2 YSLEER. The CDR3 consists of 16 residues. This CDR3 is CASSRELDGLNQPQHF. CDR3 bases: TGCGCCAGCAGCCGAGAACTTGACGGACTCAATCAGCCCCAGCATTTT.

The rearrangement links TRBV5-4 to TRBJ1-6, with 10 bases fitting TRBD1. V shed 4 bases, J shed 7 bases, and the junction held 5 bases outside the gene matches. CDR3 length: 15 amino acids. The germline V gene encodes CDR1 SGHNT and CDR2 YYREEE (reference sequence). CDR3 sequence (DNA): TGTGCCAGCAGCACCGGGGACAGGGGAAATTCACCCCTCCACTTT. This translates into CASSTGDRGNSPLHF.

This chain links TRBV6-5 with TRBJ1-2; D remains unclear. Germline V gives CDR1 MNHEY, CDR2 SVGAGI. V was trimmed by 0 bases and J by 4 bases, leaving 12 bases between them. The CDR3 spans 15 residues. CDR3 nucleotide sequence: TGTGCCAGCAGTTACTCGAATGTCCGGGGCTATGGCTACACCTTC. Protein product: CASSYSNVRGYGYTF.

This chain uses TRBV4-1 with TRBJ2-5, with 13 bases lining up with TRBD2. Germline lookup yields CDR1 MGHRA and CDR2 YSYEKL. This CDR3 contains 16 residues. With 1 base clipped from V and 5 bases from J, the junction kept 4 bases outside the gene matches. CDR3 amino acids: CASSQGATSGRETQYF. The CDR3 region has the DNA TGCGCCAGCAGCCAAGGAGCGACTAGCGGGAGGGAGACCCAGTACTTC.

The chain carries TRBV19 and TRBJ2-7; perhaps TRBD2 as D (5 bases). Germline V gives CDR1 LNHDA, CDR2 SQIVND (reference sequence). Between the trimmed V and J ends, which lost 5 bases and 0 bases, there was a span of 14 bases. This CDR3 is built from 15 residues. Here the CDR3 DNA reads TGTGCCAGTAGTCCCGGGGATTTTTCCTCCTACGAGCAGTACTTC. It encodes CASSPGDFSSYEQYF.

The V gene is TRBV18, the J gene TRBJ1-6, with 8 bases that match TRBD1. Germline V lookup: CDR1 KGHSH, CDR2 LQKENI. CDR3 size: 17 residues. V gave up 0 bases and J gave up 11 bases; unmatched junction bases: 12. The CDR3 loop is CASSPPAAQGAPTPLHF. Here the CDR3 DNA reads TGTGCCAGCTCACCACCGGCTGCCCAGGGGGCCCCAACACCCCTCCACTTT.

This chain links TRBV4-1 with TRBJ2-5; 7 bases agree with TRBD1. The CDR3 totals 14 residues. The trim removed 4 bases at V and 3 bases at J, leaving 5 bases unmatched. Germline CDR1 and CDR2: MGHRA and YSYEKL. CDR3 bases: TGCGCCAGCAGCCTCCGGGACAGAGAAGAGACCCAGTACTTC. Translation: CASSLRDREETQYF.

This clone turned up a few times. The rearrangement links TRBV10-3 to TRBJ1-1, with 8 positions matching TRBD1. The germline V gene has CDR1 ENHRY and CDR2 SYGVKD. The CDR3 contains 14 residues. V lost 5 bases to trimming and J lost 5 bases; unmatched junction nucleotides: 7. The DNA for the CDR3 is TGTGCCATCAGTCTCGACAGGGGATTGACTGAAGCTTTCTTT. Amino acid sequence: CAISLDRGLTEAFF.

The V gene is TRBV6-1, the J gene TRBJ2-7; 7 bases agree with TRBD1. Germline V gene lookup returns CDR1 MNHNS and CDR2 SASEGT. The J segment lost 5 bases and the V segment lost 6 bases, leaving 7 bases of the junction unmatched. This CDR3 is 13 amino acids long. This CDR3 is CASRRQGIDEQYF. DNA for the CDR3: TGTGCCAGCAGGCGACAGGGAATCGACGAGCAGTACTTC.

DNA for the CDR3: TGTGCCAGTAGTATAGGGCAGAATAGCAATCAGCCCCAGCATTTT. This codes for CASSIGQNSNQPQHF. The rearrangement joins TRBV19 to TRBJ1-5, with D unclear. The CDR3 covers 15 residues. The germline V and J ends were trimmed by 1 base and 0 bases, with 7 bases remaining between them. In germline, CDR1 is LNHDA, CDR2 SQIVND (reference sequence).

V gene TRBV5-4 combines with J gene TRBJ2-1; D is perhaps TRBD1 (6 bases). CDR3 length: 13 amino acids. The V end was cut by 4 bases, the J end by 8 bases, with 13 bases between. Germline V gene sequence: CDR1 SGHNT, CDR2 YYREEE (reference sequence). CDR3 DNA sequence: TGTGCCAGCAGCCGTACAGGGTACGATGAGCAGTTCTTC. Translating gives CASSRTGYDEQFF.

The rearrangement links TRBV5-1 to TRBJ2-5; 9 nucleotides match TRBD1. This CDR3 is built from 14 residues. The V gene's germline CDR1 is SGHRS and CDR2 YFSETQ. Germline trimming cut 4 bases from V and 4 bases from J; bases unmatched to any gene: 5. CDR3 DNA sequence: TGCGCCAGCAGCGGGGGGACAGGGTTAGAGACCCAGTACTTC. Amino acids: CASSGGTGLETQYF.

The chain has TRBV7-9 and TRBJ2-7, with 11 nucleotides matching TRBD2. V gave up 3 bases and J gave up 5 bases; unmatched junction bases: 6. The germline V gene encodes CDR1 SEHNR and CDR2 FQNEAQ (reference sequence). The length of the CDR3 is 15 residues. The CDR3 sequence is CASSLLAGGRDEQYF. CDR3 in DNA: TGTGCCAGCAGCTTGCTAGCGGGGGGCCGGGACGAGCAGTACTTC. The entire variable domain, with the rest obtained from reference TRBV7-9 and TRBJ2-7, is as follows: DTGVSQNPRHKITKRGQNVTFRCDPISEHNRLYWYRQTLGQGPEFLTYFQNEAQLEKSRLLSDRFSAERPKGSFSTLEIQRTEQGDSAMYLCASSLLAGGRDEQYFGPGTRLTVT.

V and J are TRBV10-3 and TRBJ2-1; tentative D call: TRBD2 (6 bases). This CDR3 contains 13 residues. CDR1 ENHRY and CDR2 SYGVKD come from the germline V gene. Trimming stripped 11 bases from V and 7 bases from J, with 18 bases between. The CDR3 protein is CALGEELRNEQFF. CDR3 sequence (DNA): TGTGCCCTAGGGGAGGAACTCAGGAATGAGCAGTTCTTC.

The chain carries TRBV6-1 and TRBJ1-2; 9 bases line up with TRBD1. With V trimmed by 6 bases and J by 3 bases, 2 bases remained unmatched. Germline CDR1 is MNHNS and CDR2 is SASEGT. This CDR3 has 13 amino acids. The CDR3 spells CASRWTGDYGYTF. In nucleotides, the CDR3 is TGTGCCAGCAGATGGACAGGGGACTATGGCTACACCTTC.

The rearrangement uses TRBV11-1 and TRBJ2-7, with D possibly matching TRBD2 (5 bases). Germline CDR1 reads SGHAT; CDR2 reads FQDESV (reference sequence). The CDR3 extends over 12 amino acids. V was clipped by 5 bases and J by 2 bases, with 7 bases between them. The CDR3 loop reads CASSLTTYEQYF. Written as DNA, the CDR3 is TGTGCCAGCAGCCTGACTACCTACGAGCAGTACTTC. The full variable domain, its missing parts supplied by reference TRBV11-1 and TRBJ2-7, is EAEVAQSPRYKITEKSQAVAFWCDPISGHATLYWYRQILGQGPELLVQFQDESVVDDSQLPKDRFSAERLKGVDSTLKIQPAELGDSAMYLCASSLTTYEQYFGPGTRLTVT.

V is TRBV6-5 and J is TRBJ1-1; 11 bases match TRBD1. CDR1 and CDR2 (germline): MNHEY, SVGAGI. The ends lost 6 bases at V and 4 bases at J; junction bases unmatched: 7. The CDR3 runs 15 residues. The CDR3 DNA reads TGTGCCAGCAGGACGGTCGGGACAGGGGGCACTGAAGCTTTCTTT. Amino acid sequence: CASRTVGTGGTEAFF.

The chain joins TRBV20-1 to TRBJ2-5; D is uncertain. This CDR3 has 10 amino acids. Trimming left V 3 bases short and J 4 bases short, with 3 bases between. Germline V gene data show CDR1 as DFQATT and CDR2 as SNEGSKA (reference sequence). CDR3 bases: TGCAGTGCTAGTCTAGAGACCCAGTACTTC. Protein sequence: CSASLETQYF.

A few counts support this clone. In nucleotides, the CDR3 is TGTGCCAGTAAGGGGCCGGACAGCTTCCCGAACACTGAAGCTTTCTTT. Amino acids: CASKGPDSFPNTEAFF. The chain couples TRBV19 to TRBJ1-1; possibly TRBD1 for D (6 bases). Trimming stripped 7 bases from V and 1 base from J, with 19 bases between. The CDR3 has 16 amino acids. Germline V gene lookup returns CDR1 LNHDA and CDR2 SQIVND (reference sequence).

This clone was counted once. This rearrangement joins TRBV18 to TRBJ2-3, with D possibly matching TRBD1 (6 bases). Germline CDR1 reads KGHSH; CDR2 reads LQKENI. V lost 3 bases and J 6 bases, leaving 10 bases between the germline ends. The CDR3 loop spans 13 amino acids. The CDR3: CASSPNRDDTQYF. DNA of the CDR3: TGTGCCAGCTCACCCAACAGGGACGATACGCAGTATTTT.

The CDR3 nucleotides read TGTGCCAGCAGCTTAGCGACAGGGACCGTCAATAACTATGGCTACACCTTC. Residues: CASSLATGTVNNYGYTF. The gene calls are TRBV7-8 and TRBJ1-2, with 7 positions matching TRBD1. CDR3 length: 17 amino acids. Germline V gene data show CDR1 as SGHVS and CDR2 as FQNEAQ. Germline trimming cut 0 bases from V and 1 base from J; bases unmatched to any gene: 8.